A selection of T cell receptor beta chains follows, all from one sample in a study of PD-1 blockade in classical Hodgkin lymphoma. Repertoires were generated with immunoSEQ multiplex PCR, while TCRdb's copy carries only in-frame clones and drops some. Altogether 13,000 to 15,000 clones are present, about 81% being singletons, with the ten largest covering about 4.2%. The source material was peripheral blood mononuclear cells (PBMCs), sampled at baseline. The receptors here all came from a human donor with classical Hodgkin lymphoma. Both conserved end residues are part of each CDR3. D genes are given only for firm matches. Clone size is stated in some rows and not others, as once, few, many or a class when expanded.

v_gene: TRBV10-3
abundance: -
j_gene: TRBJ2-3
d_gene: TRBD2
CDR3aa: CAISESGGRLDTQYF
CDR3nt: TGTGCCATCAGTGAGTCAGGCGGGAGGCTAGATACGCAGTATTTT

v_gene: TRBV4-2
abundance: few
j_gene: TRBJ2-1
d_gene: TRBD2
CDR3aa: CASSQDSGGSYNEQFF
CDR3nt: TGTGCCAGCAGCCAAGATAGCGGGGGCTCCTACAATGAGCAGTTCTTC

v_gene: TRBV7-3
abundance: -
j_gene: TRBJ2-2
d_gene: TRBD1
CDR3aa: CASSRHRGQSGELFF
CDR3nt: TGTGCCAGCAGCCGACACAGGGGGCAGAGCGGGGAGCTGTTTTTT

v_gene: TRBV29-1
abundance: -
j_gene: TRBJ2-3
d_gene: TRBD2
CDR3aa: CSVAAAGGSSTDTQYF
CDR3nt: TGCAGCGTTGCCGCAGCTGGCGGGAGTTCCACAGATACGCAGTATTTT

v_gene: TRBV6-4
abundance: few
j_gene: TRBJ2-3
d_gene: TRBD2
CDR3aa: CASSDTSGGADTQYF
CDR3nt: TGTGCCAGCAGTGACACTAGCGGGGGGGCAGATACGCAGTATTTT

v_gene: TRBV7-9
abundance: -
j_gene: TRBJ2-7
d_gene: -
CDR3aa: CASSPQDAWGPYEQYF
CDR3nt: TGTGCCAGCAGCCCCCAGGACGCTTGGGGGCCTTACGAGCAGTACTTC

v_gene: TRBV9
abundance: -
j_gene: TRBJ1-4
d_gene: TRBD1
CDR3aa: CASSEGPGTGDEKLFF
CDR3nt: TGTGCCAGCAGCGAGGGTCCAGGGACAGGGGATGAAAAACTGTTTTTT

v_gene: TRBV9
abundance: -
j_gene: TRBJ2-5
d_gene: -
CDR3aa: CASSVSGGDQETQYF
CDR3nt: TGTGCCAGCAGCGTATCGGGGGGCGACCAAGAGACCCAGTACTTC

v_gene: TRBV5-8
abundance: -
j_gene: TRBJ2-5
d_gene: TRBD2
CDR3aa: CASSLGWTSGGDQETQYF
CDR3nt: TGTGCCAGCAGCTTGGGATGGACTAGCGGGGGGGACCAAGAGACCCAGTACTTC

v_gene: TRBV5-1
abundance: once
j_gene: TRBJ2-7
d_gene: -
CDR3aa: CASSLFPSSEQYF
CDR3nt: TGCGCCAGCAGCTTGTTCCCTTCGAGCGAGCAGTACTTC

v_gene: TRBV5-4
abundance: -
j_gene: TRBJ2-1
d_gene: -
CDR3aa: CASSAYNEQFF
CDR3nt: TGTGCCAGCAGTGCCTACAATGAGCAGTTCTTC

v_gene: TRBV27
abundance: -
j_gene: TRBJ2-7
d_gene: -
CDR3aa: CASSLYQGSIYEQYF
CDR3nt: TGTGCCAGCAGTTTGTACCAGGGATCCATCTACGAGCAGTACTTC

v_gene: TRBV5-1
abundance: -
j_gene: TRBJ2-6
d_gene: -
CDR3aa: CASSFLGANVLTF
CDR3nt: TGCGCCAGCAGCTTCCTTGGGGCCAACGTCCTGACTTTC

v_gene: TRBV28
abundance: -
j_gene: TRBJ1-1
d_gene: -
CDR3aa: CASGVLDTEAFF
CDR3nt: TGTGCCAGCGGAGTCTTGGACACTGAAGCTTTCTTT

v_gene: TRBV9
abundance: -
j_gene: TRBJ2-1
d_gene: TRBD2
CDR3aa: CASSVLTSASYNEQFF
CDR3nt: TGTGCCAGCAGCGTATTGACTAGCGCCTCCTACAATGAGCAGTTCTTC

v_gene: TRBV5-1
abundance: -
j_gene: TRBJ2-7
d_gene: TRBD1
CDR3aa: CASSLGLQGALGEQYF
CDR3nt: TGCGCCAGCAGCTTGGGTTTACAGGGGGCCTTAGGCGAGCAGTACTTC

v_gene: TRBV27
abundance: once
j_gene: TRBJ2-2
d_gene: -
CDR3aa: CASSLDGVGVPGELFF
CDR3nt: TGTGCCAGCAGTTTAGACGGTGTCGGGGTCCCCGGGGAGCTGTTTTTT

v_gene: TRBV18
abundance: -
j_gene: TRBJ1-2
d_gene: -
CDR3aa: CASSNRADYGYTF
CDR3nt: TGTGCCAGCTCAAACAGGGCGGACTATGGCTACACCTTC

v_gene: TRBV5-1
abundance: -
j_gene: TRBJ2-1
d_gene: -
CDR3aa: CASSLVTSSYNEQFF
CDR3nt: TGCGCCAGCAGCTTGGTCACTAGCTCCTACAATGAGCAGTTCTTC

v_gene: TRBV4-1
abundance: -
j_gene: TRBJ1-3
d_gene: -
CDR3aa: CASSQDGASFVGGNTIYF
CDR3nt: TGCGCCAGCAGCCAAGACGGGGCCTCCTTTGTGGGGGGAAACACCATATATTTT

v_gene: TRBV4-3
abundance: -
j_gene: TRBJ2-5
d_gene: TRBD1
CDR3aa: CASSQGGGLEETQYF
CDR3nt: TGCGCCAGCAGCCAAGGAGGGGGCCTTGAGGAGACCCAGTACTTC

v_gene: TRBV4-3
abundance: medium-sized
j_gene: TRBJ2-3
d_gene: -
CDR3aa: CASSRGLAQSGTDTQYF
CDR3nt: TGCGCCAGCAGCCGGGGTTTAGCCCAAAGTGGCACAGATACGCAGTATTTT

v_gene: TRBV7-8
abundance: few
j_gene: TRBJ2-5
d_gene: TRBD1
CDR3aa: CASSLAGQGETQYF
CDR3nt: TGTGCCAGCAGCTTAGCGGGACAGGGGGAGACCCAGTACTTC

v_gene: TRBV7-9
abundance: once
j_gene: TRBJ2-5
d_gene: -
CDR3aa: CASSQPWGSETQYF
CDR3nt: TGTGCCAGCAGCCAGCCGTGGGGAAGTGAGACCCAGTACTTC

v_gene: TRBV5-4
abundance: -
j_gene: TRBJ2-7
d_gene: TRBD1
CDR3aa: CASSLPQGAGEQYF
CDR3nt: TGTGCCAGCAGCTTACCGCAGGGGGCGGGTGAGCAGTACTTC

v_gene: TRBV11-2
abundance: -
j_gene: TRBJ2-5
d_gene: -
CDR3aa: CASRPALGLAKETQYF
CDR3nt: TGTGCCAGCAGGCCGGCCTTGGGGCTAGCGAAAGAGACCCAGTACTTC

v_gene: TRBV21-1
abundance: -
j_gene: TRBJ2-7
d_gene: -
CDR3aa: CASDSKAYEQYF
CDR3nt: TGTGCCAGCGATTCTAAGGCCTACGAGCAGTACTTC

v_gene: TRBV6-1
abundance: -
j_gene: TRBJ2-5
d_gene: -
CDR3aa: CASSVPLTRYQETQYF
CDR3nt: TGTGCCAGCAGTGTCCCCCTAACACGGTACCAAGAGACCCAGTACTTC

v_gene: TRBV6-5
abundance: -
j_gene: TRBJ1-1
d_gene: -
CDR3aa: CASSYDTDRMNTEAFF
CDR3nt: TGTGCCAGCAGTTACGACACAGACCGCATGAACACTGAAGCTTTCTTT

v_gene: TRBV5-1
abundance: -
j_gene: TRBJ2-6
d_gene: -
CDR3aa: CASSAGGGVGANVLTF
CDR3nt: TGCGCCAGCAGCGCGGGTGGCGGGGTTGGGGCCAACGTCCTGACTTTC

v_gene: TRBV30
abundance: once
j_gene: TRBJ2-7
d_gene: -
CDR3aa: CAWRGKGKAYEQYF
CDR3nt: TGTGCCTGGAGGGGCAAAGGGAAAGCCTACGAGCAGTACTTC

v_gene: TRBV7-2
abundance: -
j_gene: TRBJ2-3
d_gene: -
CDR3aa: CASRAGISDTQYF
CDR3nt: TGTGCCAGCAGGGCGGGGATTTCAGATACGCAGTATTTT

v_gene: TRBV5-1
abundance: -
j_gene: TRBJ1-1
d_gene: TRBD1
CDR3aa: CASSTGGTMNTEAFF
CDR3nt: TGCGCCAGTTCTACAGGGGGAACCATGAACACTGAAGCTTTCTTT

v_gene: TRBV5-4
abundance: -
j_gene: TRBJ2-5
d_gene: -
CDR3aa: CASSLIIGQETQYF
CDR3nt: TGTGCCAGCAGCTTAATAATAGGGCAAGAGACCCAGTACTTC

v_gene: TRBV19
abundance: -
j_gene: TRBJ2-1
d_gene: -
CDR3aa: CASTSHVYNEQFF
CDR3nt: TGTGCCAGTACCTCACACGTTTACAATGAGCAGTTCTTC

v_gene: TRBV5-1
abundance: -
j_gene: TRBJ2-1
d_gene: TRBD2
CDR3aa: CASSLEAGVFNEQFF
CDR3nt: TGCGCCAGCAGCTTGGAGGCGGGAGTTTTCAATGAGCAGTTCTTC

v_gene: TRBV7-9
abundance: -
j_gene: TRBJ1-2
d_gene: -
CDR3aa: CATIGGNYGYTF
CDR3nt: TGTGCCACCATCGGGGGTAACTATGGCTACACCTTC

v_gene: TRBV2
abundance: once
j_gene: TRBJ2-5
d_gene: TRBD2
CDR3aa: CASGGGLAGALKETQYF
CDR3nt: TGTGCCAGCGGAGGGGGACTAGCGGGAGCCCTTAAAGAGACCCAGTACTTC

v_gene: TRBV10-3
abundance: once
j_gene: TRBJ1-1
d_gene: TRBD1
CDR3aa: CATDRGVGTEAFF
CDR3nt: TGTGCCACGGACAGGGGTGTAGGAACTGAAGCTTTCTTT

v_gene: TRBV27
abundance: -
j_gene: TRBJ1-4
d_gene: -
CDR3aa: CASSPWNIGEANEKLFF
CDR3nt: TGTGCCAGCAGTCCTTGGAACATAGGGGAGGCGAATGAAAAACTGTTTTTT

v_gene: TRBV5-5
abundance: -
j_gene: TRBJ1-2
d_gene: TRBD1
CDR3aa: CASSFVGGPFGYGYTF
CDR3nt: TGTGCCAGCAGCTTCGTAGGGGGCCCATTTGGCTATGGCTACACCTTC

v_gene: TRBV7-9
abundance: -
j_gene: TRBJ1-5
d_gene: -
CDR3aa: CASSSSDRLNQPQHF
CDR3nt: TGTGCCAGCAGCTCAAGCGACAGACTCAATCAGCCCCAGCATTTT

v_gene: TRBV7-9
abundance: once
j_gene: TRBJ2-7
d_gene: -
CDR3aa: CASSLGLNEQYF
CDR3nt: TGTGCCAGCAGCTTAGGTCTAAACGAGCAGTACTTC

v_gene: TRBV19
abundance: -
j_gene: TRBJ2-3
d_gene: TRBD2
CDR3aa: CATFSPGLATSDTQYF
CDR3nt: TGTGCCACCTTTTCCCCGGGACTAGCTACTTCAGATACGCAGTATTTT

v_gene: TRBV11-2
abundance: -
j_gene: TRBJ2-7
d_gene: -
CDR3aa: CAPSGQGRMDYEQYF
CDR3nt: TGTGCCCCCTCCGGTCAAGGGAGGATGGACTACGAGCAGTACTTC

v_gene: TRBV5-1
abundance: few
j_gene: TRBJ2-7
d_gene: TRBD1
CDR3aa: CASSLVQGVSYEQYF
CDR3nt: TGCGCCAGCAGCTTGGTTCAGGGGGTGTCCTACGAGCAGTACTTC

v_gene: TRBV9
abundance: once
j_gene: TRBJ1-2
d_gene: TRBD1
CDR3aa: CASSVRQGALNGYTF
CDR3nt: TGTGCCAGCAGCGTAAGACAGGGGGCTTTGAATGGCTACACCTTC

v_gene: TRBV10-1
abundance: -
j_gene: TRBJ2-1
d_gene: TRBD1
CDR3aa: CASSDPPGQTYNEQFF
CDR3nt: TGCGCCAGCAGTGACCCCCCGGGACAGACCTACAATGAGCAGTTCTTC

v_gene: TRBV7-9
abundance: -
j_gene: TRBJ2-3
d_gene: TRBD1
CDR3aa: CASSYPTGMVDTQYF
CDR3nt: TGTGCCAGCAGCTACCCGACAGGGATGGTGGATACGCAGTATTTT

v_gene: TRBV19
abundance: once
j_gene: TRBJ1-3
d_gene: -
CDR3aa: CASSIRREIFSGNTIYF
CDR3nt: TGTGCCAGTAGTATAAGGCGGGAGATCTTCTCCGGAAACACCATATATTTT

v_gene: TRBV5-1
abundance: -
j_gene: TRBJ1-3
d_gene: TRBD1
CDR3aa: CASRLGPVTGAGGNTIYF
CDR3nt: TGCGCCAGCAGATTAGGACCCGTTACAGGGGCTGGAGGAAACACCATATATTTT

v_gene: TRBV28
abundance: -
j_gene: TRBJ2-1
d_gene: TRBD2
CDR3aa: CASSSPTSEQFF
CDR3nt: TGTGCCAGCAGTTCCCCGACTAGCGAGCAGTTCTTC

v_gene: TRBV27
abundance: -
j_gene: TRBJ2-7
d_gene: -
CDR3aa: CASKRQVLSYEQYF
CDR3nt: TGTGCCAGTAAAAGACAGGTCCTCTCCTACGAGCAGTACTTC

v_gene: TRBV5-1
abundance: -
j_gene: TRBJ2-5
d_gene: TRBD2
CDR3aa: CASSSGSTSGGASGETQYF
CDR3nt: TGCGCCAGCAGCTCGGGCTCGACTAGCGGGGGGGCCTCGGGAGAGACCCAGTACTTC

v_gene: TRBV7-7
abundance: -
j_gene: TRBJ2-5
d_gene: -
CDR3aa: CASSNDRGLQETQYF
CDR3nt: TGTGCCAGCAGCAACGACCGGGGCCTGCAAGAGACCCAGTACTTC